Listed here are 29 T cell receptor beta chains from one sample, sequenced in a study of shared clonotypes between healthy human individuals. The naive CD8 subset, CD45RO-negative cells positively selected for CCR7, excluded terminally differentiated effector memory CD45RA+ cells. Sequencing was performed with immunoSEQ multiplex PCR; in TCRdb, only in-frame clones are kept and a portion is missing. The sample has 2 million to 2.5 million clones, roughly 95% seen once. Material: naive CD8+ T cells sorted from blood. These receptors were obtained from a man between 18 and 29 years old in good health.

The gene calls are TRBV6-1 and TRBJ2-5, with TRBD1 identical over 10 bases. V lost 1 base, J lost 5 bases, and 10 bases stayed unmatched. This CDR3 spans 17 amino acids. Germline V CDR1 and CDR2: MNHNS, SASEGT. The CDR3 coding sequence is TGTGCCAGCAGTGAAGTTTTGGACAGGGGGATGCGGGAGACCCAGTACTTC. The encoded protein is CASSEVLDRGMRETQYF.

The V gene is TRBV29-1, the J gene TRBJ2-3; TRBD1 is a possible D gene (6 bases). CDR1 and CDR2 from the germline V gene are SQVTM and ANQGSEA. The CDR3 runs 12 residues. The V end was cut by 8 bases, the J end by 2 bases, with 11 bases between. The CDR3 sequence is CSPDRFTDTQYF. DNA of the CDR3: TGCAGCCCGGACAGATTCACAGATACGCAGTATTTT.

V usage is TRBV4-3 and J usage is TRBJ2-1; the match to TRBD2 covers 8 bases. Trimming at V came to 4 bases and at J to 1 base, leaving 3 bases not matched to a gene. Germline CDR1 reads LGHNA; CDR2 reads YSLEER. CDR3 length: 15 amino acids. The CDR3 DNA reads TGCGCCAGCAGCCTGAGCGGGAGTTCCTACAATGAGCAGTTCTTC. It translates to CASSLSGSSYNEQFF.

The chain has TRBV6-1 and TRBJ1-2; no clear D gene. The CDR3 runs 14 residues. CDR1 MNHNS and CDR2 SASEGT come from the germline V gene. V lost 2 bases and J 7 bases, leaving 14 bases between the germline ends. The CDR3, as DNA: TGTGCCAGCAGTGAATGGGGAGGAGTGGGTGGCTACACCTTC. It translates to CASSEWGGVGGYTF.

The rearrangement joins TRBV30 to TRBJ2-3; possible D gene TRBD2, 5 bases. Germline CDR1 and CDR2: GTSNPN and SVGIG (reference sequence). V was trimmed by 4 bases and J by 0 bases, leaving 11 bases between them. This CDR3 has 14 amino acids. The CDR3 reads CAWTGLESTDTQYF. In nucleotides, the CDR3 is TGTGCCTGGACCGGACTGGAGAGCACAGATACGCAGTATTTT.

Concerning this clone itself: Other DNA sequences in this sample translate to the same CDR3. The chain couples TRBV5-4 to TRBJ2-3; TRBD1 is a possible D gene (5 bases). This CDR3 comprises 14 residues. Germline V gene data show CDR1 as SGHNT and CDR2 as YYREEE (reference sequence). V lost 0 bases to trimming and J lost 2 bases, with 7 bases between them. CDR3 sequence reads: CASSLEGYTDTQYF. The CDR3 DNA reads TGTGCCAGCAGCTTGGAGGGGTACACAGATACGCAGTATTTT.

The V call is TRBV2, the J call TRBJ2-3; D perhaps matches TRBD1 (7 bases). Germline CDR1 SNHLY, CDR2 FYNNEI. V gave up 6 bases and J gave up 0 bases, with 13 bases separating them. The length of the CDR3 is 15 residues. Written as DNA, the CDR3 is TGTGCCAGCAGCGCGGGACAGTTTAGCACAGATACGCAGTATTTT. Its protein product is CASSAGQFSTDTQYF.

As to this clone: The same CDR3 arises from other DNA sequences in this sample as well. The chain joins TRBV7-9 to TRBJ2-7, with 9 positions matching TRBD1. CDR1 SEHNR and CDR2 FQNEAQ come from the germline V gene (reference sequence). CDR3 length: 14 residues. Trimming took 4 bases from V and 4 from J; bases not matched to a gene: 5. CDR3 in amino acids: CASSSGQGGYEQYF. The DNA for the CDR3 is TGTGCCAGCAGCTCGGGACAGGGAGGGTACGAGCAGTACTTC.

The sample holds one count of this clone. CDR3 sequence: CSVGGTGPHEQYF. For the CDR3, the DNA is TGCAGCGTGGGTGGGACAGGGCCCCACGAGCAGTACTTC. The chain uses TRBV29-1 and TRBJ2-7; 9 nucleotides align to TRBD1. V gave up 6 bases and J gave up 5 bases; unmatched junction bases: 8. The CDR3 has 13 amino acids. Germline V gene data show CDR1 as SQVTM and CDR2 as ANQGSEA.

The gene calls are TRBV28 and TRBJ1-2; D unresolved. The V and J ends lost 6 bases and 3 bases respectively, with 14 bases between them. The germline CDR1 and CDR2 sequences are MDHEN and SYDVKM. CDR3 length: 14 residues. CDR3: CASRLSDLDYGYTF. Here the CDR3 DNA reads TGTGCCAGCAGGCTGTCTGACTTGGACTATGGCTACACCTTC.

To note about this clone: Distinct nucleotide sequences in the sample also encode this CDR3. The chain couples TRBV7-2 to TRBJ2-1; 7 nucleotides line up with TRBD2. Germline lookup yields CDR1 SGHTA and CDR2 FQGNSA. Trimming at V came to 1 base and at J to 3 bases, leaving 3 bases not matched to a gene. This CDR3 is 15 amino acids long. CDR3 sequence reads: CASSLEGGGYNEQFF. The DNA of the CDR3 is TGTGCCAGCAGCTTAGAAGGCGGGGGCTACAATGAGCAGTTCTTC.

J is TRBJ2-2 and V is TRBV5-1; 14 bases are shared with TRBD2. This CDR3 is built from 17 residues. The V gene end was trimmed by 4 bases and the J gene end by 3 bases; junction bases not matched to a gene: 5. Germline CDR1 is SGHRS and CDR2 is YFSETQ. This CDR3 is CASSTGLAGAHTGELFF. In DNA form, the CDR3 reads TGCGCCAGCAGCACGGGACTAGCGGGAGCTCACACCGGGGAGCTGTTTTTT.

The V and J genes are TRBV6-6 and TRBJ2-1; D gene uncertain. CDR3 size: 12 residues. Trimming shortened V by 4 bases and J by 7 bases, and 8 bases separated the two germline ends. The germline V gene encodes CDR1 MNHNY and CDR2 SVGAGI (reference sequence). CDR3 loop: CASSSTSNEQFF. For the CDR3, the DNA is TGTGCCAGCAGTTCAACGTCGAATGAGCAGTTCTTC.

The CDR3 protein is CASSQVEGYQETQYF. CDR3 in DNA: TGTGCCAGCAGCCAAGTTGAGGGGTACCAAGAGACCCAGTACTTC. J is TRBJ2-5 and V is TRBV14; TRBD1 or TRBD2 may be the D gene (5 bases each). This CDR3 spans 15 amino acids. Trimming removed 1 base from V and 0 bases from J, with 9 bases in between. CDR1 and CDR2 from the germline V gene are SGHDN and FVKESK.

On this clone: The junction shows a germline mismatch at one end, possibly a read error. V usage is TRBV30 and J usage is TRBJ2-7, with TRBD2 identical over 12 bases. The CDR3 contains 16 residues. Germline V gives CDR1 GTSNPN, CDR2 SVGIG (reference sequence). The CDR3 loop is CAWSLLAGGPSDEQYF. The DNA of the CDR3 is TGTGCCTGGAGTCTGCTAGCGGGAGGGCCCTCCGACGAGCAGTACTTC.

This clone was picked up one time. The chain is built from TRBV10-1 and TRBJ2-2; D possibly corresponds to TRBD1 (7 bases). The CDR3 has 15 amino acids. Looked up from germline, CDR1 is WNHNN and CDR2 is SYGVQD (reference sequence). Trimming cost V 2 bases and J 3 bases, with 10 bases left between them. Written as DNA, the CDR3 is TGCGCCAGCAGTGAGGTCAGGGGGGACACCGGGGAGCTGTTTTTT. Amino acid sequence: CASSEVRGDTGELFF.

The chain recombines TRBV4-3 with TRBJ1-2; TRBD1 matches at 9 bases. In germline, CDR1 is LGHNA, CDR2 YSLEER. Trimming at V came to 0 bases and at J to 6 bases, leaving 5 bases not matched to a gene. The CDR3 has 15 amino acids. The CDR3 DNA reads as TGCGCCAGCAGCCAAGATGTTTGGGACAGGGATGGCTACACCTTC. Amino acid sequence: CASSQDVWDRDGYTF.

The rearrangement joins TRBV7-9 to TRBJ2-7, with 7 nucleotides matching TRBD1. Germline CDR1 SEHNR, CDR2 FQNEAQ (reference sequence). CDR3 size: 13 residues. V gave up 5 bases and J gave up 2 bases; unmatched junction bases: 3. The CDR3 loop reads CASSGTVPYEQYF. The CDR3 bases are TGTGCCAGCAGCGGGACAGTTCCCTACGAGCAGTACTTC. Full variable domain (remainder filled in from reference TRBV7-9 and TRBJ2-7): DTGVSQNPRHKITKRGQNVTFRCDPISEHNRLYWYRQTLGQGPEFLTYFQNEAQLEKSRLLSDRFSAERPKGSFSTLEIQRTEQGDSAMYLCASSGTVPYEQYFGPGTRLTVT.

The rearrangement uses TRBV6-5 and TRBJ2-7, with 7 bases lining up with TRBD2. The CDR3 runs to 13 residues. Germline V gene sequence: CDR1 MNHEY, CDR2 SVGAGI. Trimming at V came to 2 bases and at J to 4 bases, leaving 2 bases not matched to a gene. CDR3 DNA: TGTGCCAGCAGTTACCGGGGGGAGTACGAGCAGTACTTC. Its protein is CASSYRGEYEQYF.

The chain combines TRBV4-3 with TRBJ1-1; D gene ambiguous. This CDR3 contains 15 residues. Between the trimmed V and J ends, which lost 0 bases and 1 base, there was a span of 9 bases. Germline CDR1 reads LGHNA; CDR2 reads YSLEER. The CDR3 sequence is CASSQDFLSNTEAFF. The CDR3 nucleotides are TGCGCCAGCAGCCAAGATTTCCTGTCGAACACTGAAGCTTTCTTT.

The V gene is TRBV2, the J gene TRBJ2-1, with D perhaps matching TRBD1 (6 bases). The CDR3 covers 16 residues. V gave up 1 base and J gave up 2 bases, with 12 bases separating them. From germline, CDR1 is SNHLY and CDR2 FYNNEI. The CDR3 is CASSEGQGTPYNEQFF. Written as DNA, the CDR3 is TGTGCCAGCAGTGAAGGCCAGGGGACCCCCTACAATGAGCAGTTCTTC.

The chain couples TRBV11-2 to TRBJ1-1; D unclear. Germline V CDR1 and CDR2: SGHAT, FQNNGV. The CDR3 spans 13 residues. The germline V and J ends were trimmed by 0 bases and 1 base, with 3 bases remaining between them. The CDR3 here is CASSLETNTEAFF. The CDR3 nucleotides read TGTGCCAGCAGCTTAGAAACGAACACTGAAGCTTTCTTT.

In DNA, the CDR3 is TGTGCCAACCTCAGGGGGTTCGAGCAGTACTTC. It translates to CANLRGFEQYF. The chain uses TRBV2 and TRBJ2-7; 7 nucleotides line up with TRBD1. The CDR3 consists of 11 residues. V shed 10 bases, J shed 6 bases, and the junction held 6 bases outside the gene matches. Germline CDR1 is SNHLY and CDR2 is FYNNEI.

The chain couples TRBV4-1 to TRBJ2-1, with 11 bases that match TRBD1. CDR1 and CDR2 (germline): MGHRA, YSYEKL. V lost 4 bases and J lost 6; bases outside the gene matches: 11. The CDR3 extends over 17 amino acids. The CDR3 loop is CASSRLGQGAKVNEQFF. The CDR3 coding sequence is TGCGCCAGCAGCCGACTCGGACAGGGGGCTAAGGTCAATGAGCAGTTCTTC.

This chain connects TRBV6-5 to TRBJ2-3; 7 bases are shared with TRBD2. CDR1 and CDR2 (germline): MNHEY, SVGAGI. V trimming: 6 bases; J trimming: 3 bases; junction bases outside the gene matches: 6. CDR3 length: 14 amino acids. In DNA, the CDR3 is TGTGCCAGCAGCCTAGCGGAGGCGACAGATACGCAGTATTTT. Translation gives CASSLAEATDTQYF.

The rearrangement joins TRBV29-1 to TRBJ2-5, with D possibly matching TRBD1 (6 bases). From germline, CDR1 is SQVTM and CDR2 ANQGSEA. Trimming took off 5 bases at V and 0 bases at J, with 13 bases between the two ends. The CDR3 runs 14 residues. Here the CDR3 reads CSVTQGAHQETQYF. CDR3 nucleotides: TGCAGCGTTACACAGGGAGCTCACCAAGAGACCCAGTACTTC.

The rearrangement joins TRBV6-1 to TRBJ2-5, with D maybe TRBD2 (5 bases). The CDR3 spans 16 residues. From germline, CDR1 is MNHNS and CDR2 SASEGT. Trimming took 1 base from V and 5 from J, leaving 17 bases between them. This chain's CDR3 is CASSEGETDFWETQYF. CDR3 coding DNA: TGTGCCAGCAGTGAAGGTGAGACGGACTTTTGGGAGACCCAGTACTTC.

The chain carries TRBV6-5 and TRBJ2-1; D ambiguous. The CDR3 is made up of 16 amino acids. Germline V gene data show CDR1 as MNHEY and CDR2 as SVGAGI. V lost 0 bases, J lost 0 bases, and 9 bases lay in between. CDR3 nucleotides: TGTGCCAGCAGTTACTCTCCAGATTACTCCTACAATGAGCAGTTCTTC. Its protein product is CASSYSPDYSYNEQFF.

This clone came up once. The gene calls are TRBV6-6 and TRBJ2-3, with 12 bases matching TRBD2. This CDR3 region has 15 residues. Trimming at V came to 2 bases and at J to 6 bases, leaving 3 bases not matched to a gene. Germline V gene data show CDR1 as MNHNY and CDR2 as SVGAGI (reference sequence). The CDR3 nucleotides are TGTGCCAGCAGTTACGGACTAGCGGGGCCCGATACGCAGTATTTT. It is translated as CASSYGLAGPDTQYF.